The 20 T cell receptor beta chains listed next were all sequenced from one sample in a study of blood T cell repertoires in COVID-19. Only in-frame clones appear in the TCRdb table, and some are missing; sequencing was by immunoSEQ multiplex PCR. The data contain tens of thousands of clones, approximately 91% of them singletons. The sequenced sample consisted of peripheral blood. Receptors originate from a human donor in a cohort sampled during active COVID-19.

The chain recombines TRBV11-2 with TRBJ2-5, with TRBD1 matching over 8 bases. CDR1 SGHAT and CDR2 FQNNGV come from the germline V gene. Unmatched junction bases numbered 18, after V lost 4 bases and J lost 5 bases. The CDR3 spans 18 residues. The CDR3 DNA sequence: TGTGCCAGCAGCTCAAGTGGACAGGGACAATTGCTCCCGGAGACCCAGTACTTC. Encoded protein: CASSSSGQGQLLPETQYF.

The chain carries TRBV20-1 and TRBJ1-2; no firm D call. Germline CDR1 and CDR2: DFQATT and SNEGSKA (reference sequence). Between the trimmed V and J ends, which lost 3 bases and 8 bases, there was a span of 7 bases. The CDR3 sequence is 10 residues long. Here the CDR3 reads CSASFSGYTF. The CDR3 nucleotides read TGCAGTGCTAGTTTTTCGGGCTACACCTTC.

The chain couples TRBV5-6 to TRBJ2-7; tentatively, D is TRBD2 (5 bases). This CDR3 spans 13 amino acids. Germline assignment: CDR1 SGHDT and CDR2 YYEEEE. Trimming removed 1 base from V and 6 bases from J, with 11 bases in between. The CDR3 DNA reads TGTGCCAGCAGCTTGTCGGGGATCTCCGAGCAGTACTTC. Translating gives CASSLSGISEQYF.

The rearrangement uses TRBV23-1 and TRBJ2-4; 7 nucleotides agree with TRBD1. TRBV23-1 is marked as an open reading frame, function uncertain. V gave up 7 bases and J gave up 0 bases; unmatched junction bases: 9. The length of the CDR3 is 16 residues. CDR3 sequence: CASTPKTGIAKNIQYF. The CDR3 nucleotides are TGCGCCAGCACTCCTAAGACAGGGATAGCCAAAAACATTCAGTACTTC.

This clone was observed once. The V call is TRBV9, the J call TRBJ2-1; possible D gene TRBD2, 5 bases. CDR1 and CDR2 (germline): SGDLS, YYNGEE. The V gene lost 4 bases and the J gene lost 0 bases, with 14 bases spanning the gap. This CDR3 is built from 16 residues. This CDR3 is CASSSSGADSYNEQFF. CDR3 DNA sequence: TGTGCCAGCAGCTCCAGCGGAGCGGACTCCTACAATGAGCAGTTCTTC.

CDR3 protein: CASSLLPGSGRRGDEQFF. For the CDR3, the DNA is TGTGCCAGCAGCTTACTGCCTGGTAGCGGGAGGAGGGGCGATGAGCAGTTCTTC. The rearrangement joins TRBV7-3 to TRBJ2-1, with TRBD2 matching 10 bases. V dropped 2 bases and J dropped 8; count of bases not matched to a gene: 15. The CDR3 totals 18 residues. Germline V CDR1 and CDR2: SGHTA, FQGTGA. The variable domain in full, with the rest retrieved from reference TRBV7-3 and TRBJ2-1, is GAGVSQTPSNKVTEKGKYVELRCDPISGHTALYWYRQSLGQGPEFLIYFQGTGAADDSGLPNDRFFAVRPEGSVSTLKIQRTERGDSAVYLCASSLLPGSGRRGDEQFFGPGTRLTVL.

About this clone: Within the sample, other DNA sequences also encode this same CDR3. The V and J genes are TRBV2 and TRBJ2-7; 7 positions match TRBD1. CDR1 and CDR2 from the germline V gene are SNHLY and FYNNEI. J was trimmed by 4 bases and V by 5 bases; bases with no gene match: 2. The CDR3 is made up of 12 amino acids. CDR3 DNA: TGTGCCAGCAGTCCACAGGGGTACGAGCAGTACTTC. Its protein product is CASSPQGYEQYF.

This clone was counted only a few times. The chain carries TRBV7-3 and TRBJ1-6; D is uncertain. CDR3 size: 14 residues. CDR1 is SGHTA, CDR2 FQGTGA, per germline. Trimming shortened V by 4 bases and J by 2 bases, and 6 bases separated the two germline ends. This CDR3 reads CASSSSPYNSPLHF. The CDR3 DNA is TGTGCCAGCAGCTCCTCTCCCTATAATTCACCCCTCCACTTT. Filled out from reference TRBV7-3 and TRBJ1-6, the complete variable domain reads GAGVSQTPSNKVTEKGKYVELRCDPISGHTALYWYRQSLGQGPEFLIYFQGTGAADDSGLPNDRFFAVRPEGSVSTLKIQRTERGDSAVYLCASSSSPYNSPLHFGNGTRLTVT.

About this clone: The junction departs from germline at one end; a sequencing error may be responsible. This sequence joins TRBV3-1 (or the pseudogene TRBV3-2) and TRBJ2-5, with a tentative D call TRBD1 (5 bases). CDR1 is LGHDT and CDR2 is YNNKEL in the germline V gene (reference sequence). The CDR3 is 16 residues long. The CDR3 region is CASSQDLTDDQESQYF. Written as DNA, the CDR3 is TGTGCCAGCAGCCAAGACCTGACAGACGACCAAGAGTCCCAGTACTTC.

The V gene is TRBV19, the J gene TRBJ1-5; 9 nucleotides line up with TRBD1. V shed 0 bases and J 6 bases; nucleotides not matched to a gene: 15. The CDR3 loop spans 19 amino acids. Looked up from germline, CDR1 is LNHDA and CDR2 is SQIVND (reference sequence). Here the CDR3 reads CASSIDLGTGRTYGQPQHF. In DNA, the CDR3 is TGTGCCAGTAGTATAGATCTCGGGACAGGGCGTACTTACGGTCAGCCCCAGCATTTT.

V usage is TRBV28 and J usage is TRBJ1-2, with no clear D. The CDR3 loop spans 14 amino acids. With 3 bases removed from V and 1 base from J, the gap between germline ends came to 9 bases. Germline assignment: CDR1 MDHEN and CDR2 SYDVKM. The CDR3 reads CASSFPTLNYGYTF. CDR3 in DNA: TGTGCCAGCAGTTTCCCGACACTTAACTATGGCTACACCTTC.

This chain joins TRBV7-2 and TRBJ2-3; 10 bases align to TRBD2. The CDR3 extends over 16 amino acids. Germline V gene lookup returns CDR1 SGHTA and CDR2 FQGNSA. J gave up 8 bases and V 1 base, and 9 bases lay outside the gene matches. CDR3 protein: CASSLDRTSGRGTQYF. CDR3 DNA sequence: TGTGCCAGCAGCTTAGACCGGACTAGCGGACGGGGTACGCAGTATTTT.

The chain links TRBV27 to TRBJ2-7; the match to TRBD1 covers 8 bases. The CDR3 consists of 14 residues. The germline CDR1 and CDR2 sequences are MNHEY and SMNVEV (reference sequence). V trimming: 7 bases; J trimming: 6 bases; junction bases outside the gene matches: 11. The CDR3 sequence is CASTLTGALGEQYF. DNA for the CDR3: TGTGCCAGCACTCTGACAGGGGCGCTAGGCGAGCAGTACTTC.

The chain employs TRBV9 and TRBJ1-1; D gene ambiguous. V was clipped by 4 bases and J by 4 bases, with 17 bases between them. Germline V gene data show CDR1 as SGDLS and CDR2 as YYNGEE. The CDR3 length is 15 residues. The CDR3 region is CASSFAGSSPTEAFF. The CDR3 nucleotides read TGTGCCAGCAGCTTCGCGGGCAGTTCACCCACTGAAGCTTTCTTT.

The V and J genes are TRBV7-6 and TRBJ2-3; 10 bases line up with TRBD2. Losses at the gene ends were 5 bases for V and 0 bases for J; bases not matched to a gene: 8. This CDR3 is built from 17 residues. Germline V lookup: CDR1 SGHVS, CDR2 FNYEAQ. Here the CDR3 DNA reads TGTGCCAGCAGCCCTGGACTAGCGGACCCTAGCACAGATACGCAGTATTTT. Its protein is CASSPGLADPSTDTQYF.

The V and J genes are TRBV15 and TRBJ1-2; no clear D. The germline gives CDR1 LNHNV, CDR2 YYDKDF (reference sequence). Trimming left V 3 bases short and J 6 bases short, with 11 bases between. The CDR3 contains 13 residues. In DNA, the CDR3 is TGTGCCACCAGCAGGCGGGGATCGAATGGCTACACCTTC. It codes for CATSRRGSNGYTF.

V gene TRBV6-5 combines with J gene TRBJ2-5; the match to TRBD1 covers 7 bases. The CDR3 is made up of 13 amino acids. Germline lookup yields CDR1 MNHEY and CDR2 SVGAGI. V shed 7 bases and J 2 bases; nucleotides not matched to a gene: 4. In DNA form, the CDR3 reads TGTGCCAGCAAAGGGGGCGGACAAGAGACCCAGTACTTC. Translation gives CASKGGGQETQYF.

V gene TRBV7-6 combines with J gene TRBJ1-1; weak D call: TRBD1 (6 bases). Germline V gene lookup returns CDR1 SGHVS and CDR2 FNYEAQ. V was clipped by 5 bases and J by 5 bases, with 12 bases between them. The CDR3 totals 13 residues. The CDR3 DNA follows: TGTGCCAGCAGCCAAACAGGGTTGACTGAAGCTTTCTTT. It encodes CASSQTGLTEAFF.

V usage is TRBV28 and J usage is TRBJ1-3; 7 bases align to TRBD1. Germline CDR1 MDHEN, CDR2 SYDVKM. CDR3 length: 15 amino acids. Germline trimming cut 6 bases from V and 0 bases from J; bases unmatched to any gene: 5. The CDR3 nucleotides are TGTGCCAGCAGAATAGGGACAGCCTCTGGAAACACCATATATTTT. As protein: CASRIGTASGNTIYF.

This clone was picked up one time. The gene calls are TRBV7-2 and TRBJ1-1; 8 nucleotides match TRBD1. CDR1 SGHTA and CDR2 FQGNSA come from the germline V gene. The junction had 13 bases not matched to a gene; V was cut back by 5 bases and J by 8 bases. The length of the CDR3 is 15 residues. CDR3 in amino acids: CASSHMDREVYEAFF. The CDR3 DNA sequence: TGTGCCAGCAGCCACATGGACAGGGAAGTGTACGAAGCTTTCTTT.